Detailed here is one TCR beta chain. Germline V gene data show CDR1 as SGHTS and CDR2 as YDEGEE. V gave up 4 bases and J gave up 1 base, with 8 bases separating them. The length of the CDR3 is 13 residues. This entry comes from a study of blood T cell repertoires in COVID-19. Background on the study: Samples came from the United States, Italy and Spain, spanning acute and convalescent COVID-19. T cells, B-cell-depleted T cells, or PBMCs supplied cDNA or gDNA.

Original data processing: Amplification with reference gene primers provided the estimates of nucleated cell counts. TCRdb's table, derived via immunoSEQ multiplex PCR, lists solely in-frame clones and lacks some. V and J calls plus clone size are reproduced from that table; the DNA served to infer D and trimming. Among about 120,000 clones listed, more than 80% were seen once. The receptor comes from a middle-aged man with acute or convalescent COVID-19. Sequenced input: peripheral blood. The rearrangement joins TRBV5-8 to TRBJ1-1; D uncertain. CDR3 DNA: TGTGCCAGCAGCCTCACTTGGAACACTGAAGCTTTCTTT. Its protein product is CASSLTWNTEAFF.